This T cell receptor beta chain was obtained from a study of human T cells and chemical hapten exposure. Study-wide points: Significantly greater numbers of large CDR3 similarity clusters came from expanded TCRs than from controls.

TCRdb re-derived calls from the RACE reads in MiXCR, one entry per CDR3 protein. The sample has about 180,000 distinct CDR3 sequences, more than 25% seen once; the top ten hold nearly 3%. The germline V gene encodes CDR1 SGHAT and CDR2 FQDESV (reference sequence). J gave up 4 bases and V 7 bases, and 17 bases lay outside the gene matches. This CDR3 spans 18 amino acids. To note about this clonotype: Its specificity is not known.

Stated time point: pre-sensitization, week 0. Treatment defined: therapeutic diphenylcyclopropenone sensitization with weekly scalp DPC. Total RNA was isolated from unfractionated whole blood. This clonotype originated in a woman between 25 and 40 years old with alopecia areata. Some clones in this sample may be carry-over from other donors' samples. The V call is TRBV11-1, the J call TRBJ2-2, with 8 bases that match TRBD2. Sequencing used whole blood, obtained in connection with sensitization to the hapten diphenylcyclopropenone (DPC). The CDR3 DNA sequence: TGTGCCAGCAACCCCGGGACTAGAGGTTTCTCGAGCACCGGGGAGCTGTTTTTT. As protein: CASNPGTRGFSSTGELFF.